Listed below are T cell receptor beta chains from one sample, sequenced in a study of blood T cell repertoires in COVID-19. Sequencing was performed with immunoSEQ multiplex PCR; in TCRdb, only in-frame clones are kept and a portion is missing. The sample has nearly 90,000 clones; around 90% are singletons. Sequences were obtained from peripheral blood. The receptors stem from a man aged 80 or over with acute or convalescent COVID-19. Each CDR3 is given with its conserved first and last residue. A D gene is named only where the DNA matches it firmly. Expanded clones get a size class; other rows say once, few or many, or leave the size out.

d_call,clone_size,v_call,cdr3_length,j_call,cdr3_aa,cdr3_nt
NA,NA,TRBV29-1,11,TRBJ1-2,CSVGQEYGYTF,TGCAGCGTTGGCCAAGAGTATGGCTACACCTTC
TRBD2,NA,TRBV11-2,15,TRBJ2-1,CASSFLAGANGEQFF,TGTGCCAGCAGCTTCTTAGCGGGGGCGAACGGTGAGCAGTTCTTC
TRBD2,NA,TRBV27,16,TRBJ2-1,CASSLAGVIAYNEQFF,TGTGCCAGCAGTTTAGCGGGAGTGATAGCCTACAATGAGCAGTTCTTC
NA,once,TRBV18,14,TRBJ1-1,CASSLQGLGTEAFF,TGTGCCAGCTCACTTCAGGGATTAGGCACTGAAGCTTTCTTT
TRBD1,few,TRBV5-1,14,TRBJ2-7,CASSLQGATYEQYF,TGCGCCAGCAGCCTACAGGGGGCAACCTACGAGCAGTACTTC
NA,few,TRBV7-3,15,TRBJ2-3,CASSMGTGFTDTQYF,TGTGCCAGCAGCATGGGCACAGGGTTCACAGATACGCAGTATTTT
TRBD2,NA,TRBV14,13,TRBJ2-6,CASAGLAANVLTF,TGTGCCAGTGCTGGACTAGCGGCCAACGTCCTGACTTTC
TRBD1,NA,TRBV5-5,19,TRBJ1-4,CASSFRLSGGTGGAGKLFF,TGTGCCAGCAGCTTCCGTTTGTCCGGGGGGACAGGGGGCGCAGGAAAACTGTTTTTT
TRBD2,NA,TRBV7-3,15,TRBJ2-3,CASSPLAGGPSTQYF,TGTGCCAGCAGCCCCTTAGCGGGAGGGCCCTCCACGCAGTATTTT
NA,once,TRBV5-6,13,TRBJ1-1,CASSLNPGTEAFF,TGTGCCAGCAGCTTGAATCCGGGCACTGAAGCTTTCTTT
NA,NA,TRBV18,16,TRBJ1-1,CASSPLVDVPQTEAFF,TGTGCCAGCTCACCCCTGGTCGATGTGCCCCAGACTGAAGCTTTCTTT
NA,NA,TRBV5-1,13,TRBJ1-1,CASSRGSNTEAFF,TGCGCCAGCAGTCGTGGGAGCAACACTGAAGCTTTCTTT
TRBD2,NA,TRBV5-4,20,TRBJ2-1,CASSLAKLAGDPESYNEQFF,TGTGCCAGCAGCTTGGCAAAACTAGCGGGAGACCCGGAGTCCTACAATGAGCAGTTCTTC
TRBD1,NA,TRBV30,15,TRBJ1-1,CAWHRAGTGETEAFF,TGTGCCTGGCACCGAGCCGGGACAGGGGAGACTGAAGCTTTCTTT
TRBD1,few,TRBV25-1,17,TRBJ2-2,CASSDLNRGGDIGELFF,TGTGCCAGCAGTGATCTAAACAGGGGTGGTGACATCGGGGAGCTGTTTTTT
NA,once,TRBV6-2/TRBV6-3,19,TRBJ1-2,CASSYSLFNPLGTGHGYTF,TGTGCCAGCAGTTACTCTCTTTTCAACCCACTGGGAACAGGTCATGGCTACACCTTC
NA,NA,TRBV6-2/TRBV6-3,15,TRBJ2-1,CASSYPRVSGNEQFF,TGTGCCAGCAGTTACCCCCGAGTTAGCGGTAATGAGCAGTTCTTC
NA,once,TRBV6-1,12,TRBJ1-6,CASSELNSPLHF,TGTGCCAGCAGTGAATTAAATTCACCCCTCCACTTT
TRBD1,NA,TRBV9,15,TRBJ2-5,CASSPLSTGRETQYF,TGTGCCAGCAGCCCCCTGTCGACAGGGAGAGAGACCCAGTACTTC
TRBD2,NA,TRBV7-7,15,TRBJ2-3,CASSSSGGLTDTQYF,TGTGCCAGCAGCTCTAGCGGGGGGCTCACAGATACGCAGTATTTT
NA,NA,TRBV7-8,13,TRBJ2-7,CASSLGRRGEQYF,TGTGCCAGCAGCTTAGGGCGCAGGGGAGAGCAGTACTTC
NA,NA,TRBV19,16,TRBJ1-4,CASSISGQTTNEKLFF,TGTGCCAGTAGTATCTCTGGACAGACAACTAATGAAAAACTGTTTTTT
NA,few,TRBV6-1,11,TRBJ1-1,CASSEVPGAFF,TGTGCCAGCAGTGAAGTTCCGGGAGCTTTCTTT
TRBD2,once,TRBV3-1/TRBV3-2,15,TRBJ2-7,CASTPRGSGSYEQYF,TGTGCCAGCACCCCCCGGGGGAGCGGGAGCTACGAGCAGTACTTC
TRBD1,NA,TRBV5-4,14,TRBJ1-6,CASSPAGGKSPLHF,TGTGCCAGCAGCCCAGCAGGGGGGAAGTCACCCCTCCACTTT
TRBD2,NA,TRBV11-1,15,TRBJ2-5,CASSYGLANQETQYF,TGTGCCAGCAGCTACGGACTAGCCAACCAAGAGACCCAGTACTTC
NA,NA,TRBV7-2,14,TRBJ2-7,CASSLGRSSYEQYF,TGTGCCAGCAGCTTGGGCAGAAGCTCCTACGAGCAGTACTTC
TRBD1,NA,TRBV24-1,15,TRBJ2-2,CATSDSGTGIGELFF,TGTGCCACCAGTGATTCCGGGACAGGGATCGGGGAGCTGTTTTTT
NA,few,TRBV30,11,TRBJ2-5,CAWYRTETQYF,TGTGCCTGGTACAGGACGGAGACCCAGTACTTC
NA,NA,TRBV19,14,TRBJ1-5,CASSIRTPNQPQHF,TGTGCCAGTAGTATCCGGACACCGAATCAGCCCCAGCATTTT
TRBD1,NA,TRBV6-2/TRBV6-3,14,TRBJ2-7,CASSRTGTSYEQYF,TGTGCCAGCAGTCGGACAGGGACCTCCTACGAGCAGTACTTC
NA,NA,TRBV5-1,13,TRBJ1-1,CASSSQGNTEAFF,TGCGCCAGCAGCTCACAGGGTAACACTGAAGCTTTCTTT
TRBD1,NA,TRBV5-4,15,TRBJ1-2,CASSYGTGAPRGYTF,TGTGCCAGCAGCTACGGGACAGGGGCGCCTAGAGGATACACCTTC
TRBD1,NA,TRBV5-4,14,TRBJ2-7,CASSRQGGSYEQYF,TGTGCCAGCAGCAGACAGGGGGGCAGCTACGAGCAGTACTTC
TRBD1,NA,TRBV18,15,TRBJ2-7,CASSPGQTNSYEQYF,TGTGCCAGCTCACCGGGACAGACCAACTCCTACGAGCAGTACTTC
TRBD2,NA,TRBV6-2/TRBV6-3,18,TRBJ2-4,CASSYVGLGLAGENIQYF,TGTGCCAGCAGTTACGTTGGTCTAGGACTAGCGGGGGAAAACATTCAGTACTTC
TRBD1,NA,TRBV30,12,TRBJ2-7,CASGTVTYEQYF,TGTGCCTCCGGGACAGTCACCTACGAGCAGTACTTC
NA,NA,TRBV30,14,TRBJ1-4,CAWSPWGGPEKLFF,TGTGCCTGGAGCCCATGGGGGGGGCCTGAAAAACTGTTTTTT
TRBD2,NA,TRBV19,15,TRBJ2-7,CASSIGASGHYEQYF,TGTGCCAGTAGTATCGGGGCTAGCGGCCACTACGAGCAGTACTTC
NA,NA,TRBV7-8,16,TRBJ2-3,CASSFALHPSTDTQYF,TGTGCCAGCAGCTTCGCATTACACCCTAGCACAGATACGCAGTATTTT
NA,NA,TRBV19,14,TRBJ1-3,CASSLPPSGNTIYF,TGTGCCAGTAGCCTTCCCCCCTCTGGAAACACCATATATTTT
NA,NA,TRBV28,16,TRBJ1-1,CASPGRTMGPNTEAFF,TGTGCCAGCCCCGGCAGGACGATGGGGCCGAACACTGAAGCTTTCTTT
TRBD1,NA,TRBV6-5,15,TRBJ2-5,CASSYSGTGRETQYF,TGTGCCAGCAGTTACTCGGGGACAGGGAGAGAGACCCAGTACTTC
TRBD1,NA,TRBV19,17,TRBJ1-5,CASSSSPGQVSNQPQHF,TGTGCCAGTAGTTCAAGTCCGGGACAGGTTAGCAATCAGCCCCAGCATTTT
TRBD1,few,TRBV28,15,TRBJ1-5,CASSPLQGDNQPQHF,TGTGCCAGCAGTCCACTACAGGGGGACAATCAGCCCCAGCATTTT
TRBD2,NA,TRBV5-1,15,TRBJ2-6,CASHGGDSGANVLTF,TGCGCCAGCCACGGGGGGGACTCTGGGGCCAACGTCCTGACTTTC
TRBD1,NA,TRBV5-4,15,TRBJ2-3,CASSPLQGAADTQYF,TGTGCCAGCAGCCCCCTGCAGGGGGCGGCAGATACGCAGTATTTT
NA,NA,TRBV6-5,15,TRBJ1-1,CASSKTVPGDTEAFF,TGTGCCAGCAGCAAAACAGTCCCCGGTGACACTGAAGCTTTCTTT
TRBD2,NA,TRBV5-1,17,TRBJ2-3,CASSLISSGRRTDTQYF,TGCGCCAGCAGCTTGATCTCTAGCGGGAGGAGGACAGATACGCAGTATTTT
TRBD2,NA,TRBV11-2,15,TRBJ2-1,CASSLLSSGGHEQFF,TGTGCCAGCAGCTTACTGTCTAGCGGGGGCCATGAGCAGTTCTTC
NA,NA,TRBV19,11,TRBJ2-3,CATQRTDTQYF,TGTGCCACCCAGAGGACAGATACGCAGTATTTT
NA,few,TRBV5-8,13,TRBJ1-2,CASSLGDYYGYTF,TGTGCCAGCAGTTTAGGGGATTATTATGGCTACACCTTC
NA,NA,TRBV7-9,17,TRBJ2-1,CASSPGGLGGAYNEQFF,TGTGCCAGCAGCCCCGGGGGTCTAGGGGGGGCTTACAATGAGCAGTTCTTC
NA,once,TRBV18,13,TRBJ2-7,CASSPQTLYEQYF,TGTGCCAGCTCACCACAGACACTTTACGAGCAGTACTTC